This entry features one TCR beta chain sequence. The sample contains more than one DNA sequence encoding this CDR3. The record originates from a study of blood T cell repertoires in COVID-19. CDR1 and CDR2 (germline): SQVTM, ANQGSEA. This CDR3 is 12 amino acids long. Trimming shortened V by 4 bases and J by 2 bases, and 8 bases separated the two germline ends. Libraries were prepared by immunoSEQ multiplex PCR; TCRdb keeps only in-frame clonotypes and omits some of them. The data show roughly 92,000 clones, more than 70% seen once. The chain is built from TRBV29-1 and TRBJ1-1, with a weak D call TRBD1 (5 bases). The source is a human donor with acute or convalescent COVID-19. The donor label of this sample is uncertain. The sequenced sample was peripheral blood. CDR3: CSVGRGNTEAFF. The CDR3 DNA sequence: TGCAGCGTTGGAAGGGGCAACACTGAAGCTTTCTTT.